The rows below give T cell receptor beta chains drawn from one sample of a study of cytomegalovirus exposure and HLA in healthy donors. TCRdb keeps only in-frame clones here, not all; method: immunoSEQ multiplex PCR. The data contain 95,000 to 150,000 clones, approximately 80% of them singletons. The sample consisted of PBMCs. The receptors were gathered from a man aged 45-65 years in good health and CMV-seronegative. The CDR3 runs from the conserved cysteine through the conserved F or W. Each record gives: V gene, D gene, clone size, J gene, CDR3 protein, CDR3 DNA. D genes are given only for firm matches. Some rows mark clone size as missing; the rest say once, few, many or name a class of expanded clone.

TRBV5-5	.	once	TRBJ2-7	CASSFSSGKKYEQYF	TGTGCCAGCAGCTTTTCTTCAGGGAAAAAGTACGAGCAGTACTTC
TRBV15	.	.	TRBJ1-1	CATSRNREGTEAFF	TGTGCCACCAGCCGGAACAGGGAAGGTACTGAAGCTTTCTTT
TRBV5-1	.	.	TRBJ1-4	CASSLGGTNEKLFF	TGCGCCAGCAGCTTGGGGGGCACTAATGAAAAACTGTTTTTT
TRBV28	TRBD1	few	TRBJ1-6	CASSLPGTDYSPLHF	TGTGCCAGCAGTTTACCCGGGACAGATTATTCACCCCTCCACTTT
TRBV6-1	TRBD2	.	TRBJ2-1	CASSEVLGLAGDEQFF	TGTGCCAGCAGTGAAGTTCTGGGACTAGCGGGGGATGAGCAGTTCTTC
TRBV7-8	TRBD2	.	TRBJ2-3	CASSFSGLVTDTQYF	TGTGCCAGCAGCTTCTCGGGACTAGTTACAGATACGCAGTATTTT
TRBV4-2	TRBD1	.	TRBJ2-5	CASSRTDRGQETQYF	TGTGCCAGCAGCCGTACCGACAGGGGTCAAGAGACCCAGTACTTC
TRBV28	.	.	TRBJ1-2	CASSLWTEEGNGYTF	TGTGCCAGCAGTTTATGGACAGAAGAAGGGAATGGCTACACCTTC
TRBV5-1	TRBD1	.	TRBJ2-3	CASSLTGTAGYF	TGCGCCAGCAGTCTGACCGGGACAGCTGGATATTTT
TRBV18	TRBD1	.	TRBJ1-2	CASSPSNRGGDGYTF	TGTGCCAGCTCACCGTCCAACAGGGGCGGAGATGGCTACACCTTC
TRBV27	.	.	TRBJ1-4	CASSLSGRLRGRLNEKLFF	TGTGCCAGCAGTTTATCGGGGCGGCTTAGGGGCCGTCTTAATGAAAAACTGTTTTTT
TRBV6-1	TRBD1	.	TRBJ1-5	CASSDRDRQPQHF	TGTGCCAGCAGCGACAGGGATCGTCAGCCCCAGCATTTT
TRBV28	TRBD1	few	TRBJ2-7	CASSRGDREIYEQYF	TGTGCCAGCAGCCGAGGGGACAGAGAAATCTACGAGCAGTACTTC
TRBV7-2	TRBD2	.	TRBJ2-2	CASSSTGGANTGELFF	TGTGCCAGCAGCTCTACCGGGGGGGCCAACACCGGGGAGCTGTTTTTT
TRBV7-9	.	.	TRBJ1-1	CSSRYTAEAFF	TGTTCCAGCAGATACACAGCCGAAGCTTTCTTT
TRBV30	.	few	TRBJ1-2	CAWSGLGTLYGYTF	TGTGCCTGGAGTGGACTCGGGACACTTTATGGCTACACCTTC
TRBV5-1	TRBD1	.	TRBJ1-2	CASSPNPWPGQGDGYTF	TGCGCCAGCAGCCCCAACCCTTGGCCCGGACAGGGGGATGGCTACACCTTC
TRBV7-9	TRBD1	.	TRBJ1-6	CASSPGQGGESYNSPLHF	TGTGCCAGCAGCCCCGGACAGGGAGGAGAATCCTATAATTCACCCCTCCACTTT
TRBV4-3	TRBD1	.	TRBJ1-2	CASSQDQTGGWGYTF	TGCGCCAGCAGCCAAGACCAAACAGGGGGTTGGGGCTACACCTTC
TRBV28	TRBD1	few	TRBJ1-1	CASSDRGLNTEAFF	TGTGCCAGCAGTGACAGGGGTCTGAACACTGAAGCTTTCTTT
TRBV30	.	.	TRBJ1-6	CAWSGATNSPLHF	TGTGCCTGGAGTGGGGCCACCAATTCACCCCTCCACTTT
TRBV13	.	.	TRBJ2-7	CASSPDISSYEQYF	TGTGCCAGCAGCCCTGACATAAGCTCCTACGAGCAGTACTTC
TRBV19	.	once	TRBJ2-1	CASSMNSYNEQFF	TGTGCCAGTAGTATGAACAGCTACAATGAGCAGTTCTTC
TRBV4-3	TRBD1	.	TRBJ1-1	CASSQQRDRGLSRTEAFF	TGCGCCAGCAGCCAACAAAGGGACAGGGGGCTGTCGCGGACTGAAGCTTTCTTT
TRBV10-3	.	.	TRBJ2-7	CAISESRDPAYEQYF	TGTGCCATCAGTGAGTCGCGGGACCCTGCCTACGAGCAGTACTTC
TRBV9	TRBD1	.	TRBJ2-3	CASSVGQGVGDTQYF	TGTGCCAGCAGCGTTGGACAGGGGGTTGGAGATACGCAGTATTTT
TRBV27	.	once	TRBJ1-1	CASYGVRRGQDSEAFF	TGTGCCAGCTACGGGGTGAGGCGGGGCCAGGATTCTGAAGCTTTCTTT
TRBV19	TRBD1	.	TRBJ1-2	CASSFTGTANYGYTF	TGTGCCAGTAGTTTTACCGGGACAGCAAACTATGGCTACACCTTC
TRBV15	.	few	TRBJ2-6	CATSTDAGNKANVLTF	TGTGCCACCAGCACAGACGCAGGGAATAAAGCTAACGTCCTGACTTTC
TRBV4-1	.	.	TRBJ2-5	CASSLTYQETQYF	TGCGCCAGCAGCCTGACTTACCAAGAGACCCAGTACTTC
TRBV2	.	.	TRBJ2-7	CASSGDSYEQYF	TGTGCCAGCAGTGGAGACTCCTACGAGCAGTACTTC
TRBV9	TRBD1	.	TRBJ1-4	CASSGTGAEKLFF	TGTGCCAGCAGCGGGACAGGGGCCGAAAAACTGTTTTTT
TRBV27	TRBD2	.	TRBJ2-3	CASSSISRGGPTDTQYF	TGTGCCAGCAGTTCAATTAGCCGCGGGGGGCCCACAGATACGCAGTATTTT
TRBV7-9	TRBD1	.	TRBJ1-5	CSSSPPGQSNQPQHF	TGTTCCAGCAGCCCCCCGGGACAGTCGAATCAGCCCCAGCATTTT
TRBV7-2	.	once	TRBJ1-2	CASSSWAGDPYGYTF	TGTGCCAGCAGCTCGTGGGCTGGCGACCCCTATGGCTACACCTTC
TRBV7-2	TRBD1	.	TRBJ2-7	CASAQNRGTLAEQYF	TGTGCCAGCGCCCAAAACAGGGGCACCCTCGCCGAGCAGTACTTC
TRBV5-1	.	.	TRBJ1-1	CASSPATGEAFF	TGCGCCAGCAGCCCAGCAACAGGCGAAGCTTTCTTT
TRBV19	.	.	TRBJ1-3	CASSMFTDTTSGNTIYF	TGTGCCAGTAGTATGTTTACAGACACGACCTCTGGAAACACCATATATTTT
TRBV18	.	.	TRBJ1-1	CASSPGRQINTEAFF	TGTGCCAGCTCACCAGGCCGACAGATAAACACTGAAGCTTTCTTT
TRBV6-1	.	.	TRBJ2-4	CASSEALAARKNIQYF	TGTGCCAGCAGTGAAGCGTTAGCGGCCCGTAAAAACATTCAGTACTTC
TRBV7-2	.	.	TRBJ1-5	CASSIDRKGQPQHF	TGTGCCAGCAGCATCGACAGGAAGGGTCAGCCCCAGCATTTT
TRBV2	.	.	TRBJ1-2	CASSENSYGYTF	TGTGCCAGCAGTGAAAACAGCTATGGCTACACCTTC
TRBV5-5	TRBD1	.	TRBJ2-5	CASSLWISTGETQYF	TGTGCCAGCAGCCTGTGGATATCGACAGGGGAGACCCAGTACTTC
TRBV9	TRBD2	.	TRBJ2-1	CASSVGAGGSRPGLDEQFF	TGTGCCAGCAGCGTAGGGGCGGGAGGGTCGCGGCCGGGATTGGATGAGCAGTTCTTC
TRBV5-1	.	.	TRBJ2-1	CASSPGVAYSYNEQFF	TGCGCCAGCAGCCCGGGTGTAGCTTACTCCTACAATGAGCAGTTCTTC
TRBV6-1	TRBD1	.	TRBJ1-6	CASSTDRVGNSPLHF	TGTGCCAGCAGTACGGACAGGGTGGGGAATTCACCCCTCCACTTT
TRBV6-6	.	.	TRBJ1-2	CASSYSPGHIYGYTF	TGTGCCAGCAGTTACTCGCCGGGACATATATATGGCTACACCTTC
TRBV5-8	TRBD1	.	TRBJ1-2	CANSLVGQGYYGYTF	TGTGCCAACAGCTTGGTTGGACAGGGGTACTATGGCTACACCTTC
TRBV14	.	.	TRBJ2-3	CASSQSGTQYF	TGTGCCAGCAGCCAGTCCGGTACGCAGTATTTT
TRBV7-2	TRBD2	.	TRBJ2-1	CASSASGGARNEQFF	TGTGCCAGCAGTGCAAGCGGGGGGGCGAGGAATGAGCAGTTCTTC
TRBV14	TRBD1	.	TRBJ2-5	CASSQVFQVRGRETQYF	TGTGCCAGCAGCCAAGTATTCCAGGTCAGGGGGCGGGAGACCCAGTACTTC
TRBV14	TRBD1	.	TRBJ1-4	CASSRLAGGEGEKLFF	TGTGCCAGCAGCCGGTTAGCAGGGGGCGAAGGTGAAAAACTGTTTTTT
TRBV19	.	few	TRBJ1-5	CASSMEFSNQPQHF	TGTGCCAGTAGTATGGAGTTTAGCAATCAGCCCCAGCATTTT
TRBV11-2	.	once	TRBJ1-3	CASSLDRASGNTIYF	TGTGCCAGCAGCTTAGACCGAGCCTCTGGAAACACCATATATTTT